This T cell receptor (beta chain) is drawn from a study of T cell repertoires in cytomegalovirus infection. Looking at the study overall: CMV epitopes that were recently identified and HLA-C-restricted were used alongside well-studied HLA-B-restricted ones.

This CDR3 has 16 residues. Per germline, CDR1 SGHTA and CDR2 FQGNSA. Trimming left V 5 bases short and J 9 bases short, with 20 bases between. TCRdb reprocessed the reads via MiXCR and lists one record per CDR3 protein. Among about 920,000 distinct CDR3 sequences listed, around 32% were seen once. This clonotype has at least ten counts. Its cognate antigen is unknown. Study outcomes and limitations: Clonotypes of TCR beta that were HLA-C-restricted and CMV-specific dominated the ex vivo response.

V is TRBV7-2 and J is TRBJ1-6, with D perhaps TRBD1 (6 bases). This TCR was recovered from a human donor in good health (CMV status not recorded). Some clones in this sample may be carry-over from other donors' samples. Sequencing was performed on cultured CD8+ T cells from PBMCs, taken from culture after CMV antigen stimulation. The CDR3: CASSLTRGGILSPLHF. The CDR3 region has the DNA TGTGCCAGCAGCCTCACGAGGGGGGGGATCCTTTCACCCCTCCACTTT.